Included here is one T cell receptor beta chain sequence, with context. Its antigen is not known. This entry is derived from a study of radiotherapy plus CTLA-4 blockade in lung cancer. Study details: Objective responses emerged in about 20% of patients, and 25% to 40% attained disease control. Study-level findings and limits: Together with interferon-beta, which increased in serum after radiation, early dynamic changes in blood T cell clones were reportedly the best predictors of response. An expansion of tumor-derived TCR clones occurred in blood after radiotherapy plus ipilimumab.

The CDR3 is made up of 15 amino acids. V lost 4 bases and J lost 0, with 11 bases in between. Germline lookup yields CDR1 SGDLS and CDR2 YYNGEE. Produced via immunoSEQ multiplex PCR; TCRdb's table is partial and in-frame only. The sample has 62,000 or so clones, 79% seen once. In chemo-refractory metastatic non-small-cell lung cancer, patients got ipilimumab CTLA-4 blockade together with focal radiation. Sample: peripheral blood, taken from a patient treated with radiotherapy plus ipilimumab. This clonotype was obtained from a human donor with non-small cell lung cancer who had a complete response to radiotherapy plus ipilimumab. The chain combines TRBV9 with TRBJ2-1; D is perhaps TRBD1 (5 bases). The CDR3 DNA reads TGTGCCAGCAGCTTAGGGGCGGACTCCTACAATGAGCAGTTCTTC. It specifies CASSLGADSYNEQFF.